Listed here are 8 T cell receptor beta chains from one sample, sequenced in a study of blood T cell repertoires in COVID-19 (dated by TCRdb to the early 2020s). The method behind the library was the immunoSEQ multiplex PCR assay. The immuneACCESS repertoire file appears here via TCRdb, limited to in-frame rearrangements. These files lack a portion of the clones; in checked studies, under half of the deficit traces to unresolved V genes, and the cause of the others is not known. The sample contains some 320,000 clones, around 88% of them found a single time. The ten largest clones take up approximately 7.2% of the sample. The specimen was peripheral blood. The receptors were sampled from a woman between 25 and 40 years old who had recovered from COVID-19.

CDR3 loop: CASSPGIYEQYF. DNA of the CDR3: TGCGCCAGCAGCCCCGGGATTTACGAGCAGTACTTC. V gene TRBV5-1 combines with J gene TRBJ2-7; weak D call: TRBD2 (5 bases). V was shortened by 4 bases and J by 4 bases, with 9 bases between the two germline ends. The CDR3 runs 12 residues. Germline values: CDR1 SGHRS, CDR2 YFSETQ.

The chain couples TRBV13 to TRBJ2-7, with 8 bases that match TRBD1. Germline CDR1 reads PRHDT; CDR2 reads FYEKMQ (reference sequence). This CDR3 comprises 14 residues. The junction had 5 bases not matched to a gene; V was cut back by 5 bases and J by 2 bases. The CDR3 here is CASSPRTGTYEQYF. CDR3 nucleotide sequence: TGTGCCAGCAGCCCCAGGACAGGGACCTACGAGCAGTACTTC.

As DNA, the CDR3 is TGTGCCAGCAGTAACAGGATAGGCACTGAAGCTTTCTTT. This encodes CASSNRIGTEAFF. This chain uses TRBV6-2 or TRBV6-3 with TRBJ1-1, with D maybe TRBD1 (5 bases). The CDR3 loop spans 13 amino acids. Trimming cost V 5 bases and J 4 bases, with 11 bases left between them. Looked up from germline, CDR1 is MNHEY and CDR2 is SVGEGT.

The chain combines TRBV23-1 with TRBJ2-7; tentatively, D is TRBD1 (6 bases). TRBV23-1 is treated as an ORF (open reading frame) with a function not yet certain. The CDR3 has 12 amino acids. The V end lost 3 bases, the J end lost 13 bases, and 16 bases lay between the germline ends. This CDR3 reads CASSHALQGVYF. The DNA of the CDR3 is TGCGCCAGCAGTCACGCTCTACAGGGAGTTTACTTC.

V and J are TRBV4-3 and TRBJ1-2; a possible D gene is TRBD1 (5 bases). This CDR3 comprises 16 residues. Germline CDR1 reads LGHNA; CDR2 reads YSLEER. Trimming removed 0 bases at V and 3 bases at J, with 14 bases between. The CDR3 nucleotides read TGCGCCAGCAGCCAAGATCAAATAAGGGGTTACTATGGCTACACCTTC. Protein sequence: CASSQDQIRGYYGYTF.

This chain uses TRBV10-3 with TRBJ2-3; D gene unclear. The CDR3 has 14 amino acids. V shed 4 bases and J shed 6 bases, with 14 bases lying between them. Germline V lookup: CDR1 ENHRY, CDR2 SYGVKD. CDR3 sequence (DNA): TGTGCCATCAGTGCCCCAGACAACCCGGATACGCAGTATTTT. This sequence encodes CAISAPDNPDTQYF.

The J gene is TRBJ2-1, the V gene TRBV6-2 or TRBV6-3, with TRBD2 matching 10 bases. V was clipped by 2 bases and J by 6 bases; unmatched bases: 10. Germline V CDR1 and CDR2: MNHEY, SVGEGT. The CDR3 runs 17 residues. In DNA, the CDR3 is TGTGCCAGCAGTTACGGGGTAGCGGGGGGCCACCCCAATGAGCAGTTCTTC. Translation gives CASSYGVAGGHPNEQFF.

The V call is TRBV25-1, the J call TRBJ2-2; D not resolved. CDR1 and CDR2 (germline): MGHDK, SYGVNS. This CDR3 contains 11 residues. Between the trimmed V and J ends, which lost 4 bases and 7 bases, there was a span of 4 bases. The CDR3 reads CASSGYGELFF. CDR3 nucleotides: TGTGCCAGCAGTGGCTACGGGGAGCTGTTTTTT.